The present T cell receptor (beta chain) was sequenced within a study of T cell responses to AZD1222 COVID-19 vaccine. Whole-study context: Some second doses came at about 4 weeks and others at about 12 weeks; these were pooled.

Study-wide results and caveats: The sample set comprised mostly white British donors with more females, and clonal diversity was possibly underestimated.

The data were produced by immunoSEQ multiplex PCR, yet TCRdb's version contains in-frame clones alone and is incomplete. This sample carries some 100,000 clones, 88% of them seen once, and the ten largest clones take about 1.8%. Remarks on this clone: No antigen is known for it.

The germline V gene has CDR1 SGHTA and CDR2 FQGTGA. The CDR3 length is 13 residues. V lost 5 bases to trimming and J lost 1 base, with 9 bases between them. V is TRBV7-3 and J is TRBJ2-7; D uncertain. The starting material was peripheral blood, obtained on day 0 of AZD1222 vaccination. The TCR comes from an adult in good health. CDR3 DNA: TGTGCCAGCAGCCCCCCGGGTTCCTACGAGCAGTACTTC. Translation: CASSPPGSYEQYF. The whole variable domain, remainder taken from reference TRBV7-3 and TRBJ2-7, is GAGVSQTPSNKVTEKGKYVELRCDPISGHTALYWYRQSLGQGPEFLIYFQGTGAADDSGLPNDRFFAVRPEGSVSTLKIQRTERGDSAVYLCASSPPGSYEQYFGPGTRLTVT.